Listed here are 14 T cell receptor beta chains from one sample, sequenced in a study of blood T cell repertoires in COVID-19. Some clones are missing from TCRdb's copy, which holds only in-frame ones; the method was immunoSEQ multiplex PCR. The sample shows approximately 220,000 clones, 85% of them seen only once. The specimen sequenced was PBMCs or T cells enriched from blood (not recorded which). The receptors originated from a man between 40 and 49 years old who had recovered from COVID-19.

This chain links TRBV24-1 with TRBJ1-2; D uncertain. The germline gives CDR1 KGHDR, CDR2 SFDVKD. The CDR3 runs 11 residues. The V and J ends lost 4 bases and 5 bases respectively, with 4 bases between them. The CDR3 nucleotides read TGTGCCACCAGTGACGGGTATGGCTACACCTTC. Residues: CATSDGYGYTF.

The chain recombines TRBV4-1 with TRBJ1-5; the D is unclear. Trimming left V 0 bases short and J 2 bases short, with 8 bases between. Per the germline V gene, CDR1 is MGHRA and CDR2 is YSYEKL. The CDR3 contains 15 residues. The CDR3 spells CASSQDGRGNQPQHF. As DNA, the CDR3 is TGCGCCAGCAGCCAAGATGGGAGGGGCAATCAGCCCCAGCATTTT.

The rearrangement uses TRBV21-1 and TRBJ1-1; the D segment call TRBD1 is taken from the table without a DNA check. TRBV21-1 represents a pseudogene. This CDR3 is built from 12 residues. The CDR3 loop is CARQDSTTEAFF. CDR3 DNA: TGTGCCCGACAGGACAGCACCACTGAAGCTTTCTTT.

This chain links TRBV7-9 with TRBJ2-3; the match to TRBD2 covers 8 bases. CDR3 size: 15 residues. V shed 3 bases and J 1 base; nucleotides not matched to a gene: 3. Per germline, CDR1 SEHNR and CDR2 FQNEAQ (reference sequence). This CDR3 reads CASSFLTSGTDTQYF. The CDR3 DNA reads as TGTGCCAGCAGCTTTCTGACTAGCGGCACAGATACGCAGTATTTT.

The chain couples TRBV7-6 to TRBJ2-3; 13 bases map to TRBD2. V shed 5 bases, J shed 4 bases, and the junction held 9 bases outside the gene matches. The CDR3 spans 17 residues. CDR1 SGHVS and CDR2 FNYEAQ come from the germline V gene. Here the CDR3 DNA reads TGTGCCAGCAGCCCGCGGACTAGCGGGAGCCCCCCAGATACGCAGTATTTT. Its translation: CASSPRTSGSPPDTQYF.

The count of this clone is one. The V and J genes are TRBV5-5 and TRBJ2-5, with TRBD2 identical over 7 bases. J was trimmed by 5 bases and V by 1 base; bases with no gene match: 2. Germline values: CDR1 SGHKS, CDR2 YYEKEE (reference sequence). CDR3 length equals 13 residues. The CDR3 here is CASSLSGMETQYF. The CDR3 DNA is TGTGCCAGCAGCTTGAGCGGGATGGAGACCCAGTACTTC.

This rearrangement joins TRBV10-3 to TRBJ1-3, with D maybe TRBD1 (5 bases). In germline, CDR1 is ENHRY, CDR2 SYGVKD. The CDR3 length is 14 residues. Deletions cut 5 bases from V and 2 bases from J, with 10 bases between. The CDR3 sequence: CAISFQGAGNTIYF. The CDR3 DNA follows: TGTGCCATCAGTTTCCAGGGTGCTGGAAACACCATATATTTT.

This sequence joins TRBV7-2 and TRBJ2-3; a possible D gene is TRBD2 (5 bases). This CDR3 spans 15 amino acids. Germline-derived CDR1 and CDR2 are SGHTA and FQGNSA. With 1 base removed from V and 6 bases from J, the gap between germline ends came to 14 bases. DNA of the CDR3: TGTGCCAGCAGCTTAGGGGTAGCGCTGGTCGATACGCAGTATTTT. Its translation is CASSLGVALVDTQYF.

This clone has just a few counts. The V gene is TRBV7-9, the J gene TRBJ1-1; TRBD1 is a possible D gene (6 bases). Trimming took off 7 bases at V and 1 base at J, with 10 bases between the two ends. Germline CDR1 and CDR2: SEHNR and FQNEAQ (reference sequence). This CDR3 is 13 amino acids long. Written as DNA, the CDR3 is TGTGCCAGCAACCCGGACAGGAACACTGAAGCTTTCTTT. Its protein is CASNPDRNTEAFF. Complete variable domain (other parts from reference TRBV7-9 and TRBJ1-1): DTGVSQNPRHKITKRGQNVTFRCDPISEHNRLYWYRQTLGQGPEFLTYFQNEAQLEKSRLLSDRFSAERPKGSFSTLEIQRTEQGDSAMYLCASNPDRNTEAFFGQGTRLTVV.

The chain combines TRBV30 with TRBJ1-2; 7 bases agree with TRBD1. V dropped 3 bases and J dropped 0; count of bases not matched to a gene: 4. The CDR3 extends over 14 amino acids. Germline CDR1 and CDR2: GTSNPN and SVGIG (reference sequence). CDR3 residues: CAWRGTATNYGYTF. CDR3 bases: TGTGCCTGGAGGGGGACAGCGACTAACTATGGCTACACCTTC.

V is TRBV9 and J is TRBJ2-4; TRBD1 matches 9 bases. The trim removed 6 bases at V and 1 base at J, leaving 11 bases unmatched. The V gene's germline CDR1 is SGDLS and CDR2 YYNGEE. The CDR3 sequence is 17 residues long. CDR3 bases: TGTGCCAGCACCCCAGGGGGGGACAGGGTCGCCAAAAACATTCAGTACTTC. This gives the protein CASTPGGDRVAKNIQYF.

V usage is TRBV27 and J usage is TRBJ1-1, with D tentatively TRBD1 (6 bases). CDR1 and CDR2 from the germline V gene are MNHEY and SMNVEV (reference sequence). The CDR3 is made up of 14 amino acids. V lost 6 bases and J lost 1, with 12 bases in between. The CDR3: CASSTGKKNTEAFF. The CDR3 nucleotides read TGTGCCAGCAGCACAGGGAAGAAGAACACTGAAGCTTTCTTT.

The chain employs TRBV27 and TRBJ2-1, with 9 bases aligning to TRBD1. The CDR3 runs 14 residues. With 5 bases clipped from V and 9 bases from J, the junction kept 8 bases outside the gene matches. The germline gives CDR1 MNHEY, CDR2 SMNVEV (reference sequence). The CDR3 here is CASSPGTGPGEQFF. The CDR3 DNA is TGTGCCAGCAGTCCCGGGACAGGGCCGGGTGAGCAGTTCTTC.

V usage is TRBV14 and J usage is TRBJ1-4, with TRBD1 matching 7 bases. V trimming: 0 bases; J trimming: 5 bases; junction bases outside the gene matches: 6. Germline V gene lookup returns CDR1 SGHDN and CDR2 FVKESK. CDR3 size: 16 residues. Here the CDR3 DNA reads TGTGCCAGCAGCCAAGACTTGACAGGGAGGAATGAAAAACTGTTTTTT. It encodes CASSQDLTGRNEKLFF.